This is a list of T cell receptor beta chains from one sample in a study of T cells after yellow fever vaccination. TCRdb analysed the 5' RACE reads with MiXCR anew, one entry per CDR3 protein. Here the sample spans under 550,000 distinct CDR3 sequences, roughly 22% being singletons. The sample was PBMCs, taken 20 to 25 days after the first yellow fever vaccination. These TCRs come from a man aged 18 to 35 who received the YFV17D yellow fever vaccine. Both conserved end residues are part of each CDR3. The D gene is left open where the match is weak. The size entry is marked missing in some rows and otherwise reads once, few, many or a size class.

CDR3	DNA	D	size	length	V	J
CASSATGLNTEAFF	TGTGCCAGCAGCGCGACAGGGTTGAACACTGAAGCTTTCTTT	TRBD1	.	14	TRBV5-5	TRBJ1-1
CASSGGQEETQYF	TGTGCCAGCAGCGGGGGCCAAGAAGAGACCCAGTACTTC	.	few	13	TRBV7-3	TRBJ2-5
CASRNGTAPQQYF	TGTGCCTCACGCAATGGGACTGCTCCCCAGCAGTACTTC	.	few	13	TRBV18	TRBJ2-7
CAWSWGSGYTF	TGTGCCTGGAGTTGGGGGTCTGGCTACACCTTC	.	.	11	TRBV30	TRBJ1-2
CASSSLSSVGQGKRNIQYF	TGTGCCAGCAGCTCCTTGTCTAGCGTGGGACAGGGGAAAAGAAACATTCAGTACTTC	TRBD1	.	19	TRBV11-2	TRBJ2-4
CAISEPGQGGTEAFF	TGTGCCATCAGTGAGCCGGGACAGGGGGGCACTGAAGCTTTCTTT	TRBD1	many	15	TRBV10-3	TRBJ1-1
CASSPSSHEQYF	TGTGCCAGCAGCCCCTCTTCCCACGAGCAGTACTTC	.	.	12	TRBV9	TRBJ2-7
CASRPGGSYNSPLHF	TGTGCCAGCAGACCAGGGGGTTCGTATAATTCACCCCTCCACTTT	TRBD1	.	15	TRBV6-2/TRBV6-3	TRBJ1-6
CASSFGADRDNEQFF	TGTGCCAGCAGCTTTGGAGCCGACAGGGACAATGAGCAGTTCTTC	TRBD1	.	15	TRBV11-3	TRBJ2-1
CASSPQDGDNEKLFF	TGTGCCAGCAGCCCCCAGGACGGAGATAATGAAAAACTGTTTTTT	.	.	15	TRBV9	TRBJ1-4
CASSLLIEAFF	TGTGCCAGCAGCTTATTGATTGAAGCTTTCTTT	.	.	11	TRBV7-2	TRBJ1-1
CASSTSTGVRMNTEAFF	TGCGCCAGCAGCACCTCGACAGGGGTACGGATGAACACTGAAGCTTTCTTT	TRBD1	few	17	TRBV5-1	TRBJ1-1
CASSLESTSPQKNQFF	TGCGCCAGCAGCTTGGAGTCGACTAGCCCGCAAAAAAATCAGTTCTTC	TRBD2	few	16	TRBV5-1	TRBJ2-1
CASSLGVGGWSTEAFF	TGCGCCAGCAGCTTGGGGGTGGGGGGATGGAGCACTGAAGCTTTCTTT	.	.	16	TRBV5-1	TRBJ1-1
CASRSRDTGELFF	TGTGCCAGCCGGTCTAGGGACACCGGGGAGCTGTTTTTT	.	.	13	TRBV6-2/TRBV6-3	TRBJ2-2
CASSEYTSGKTDTQYF	TGTGCCAGCAGTGAATACACTAGCGGTAAGACAGATACGCAGTATTTT	TRBD2	.	16	TRBV6-1	TRBJ2-3
CASSPDPHSGNTIYF	TGTGCCAGCAGCCCCGACCCTCACTCTGGAAACACCATATATTTT	.	many	15	TRBV5-5	TRBJ1-3
CASSTRAGASTGELFF	TGTGCCAGTAGTACCCGAGCGGGGGCCTCCACCGGGGAGCTGTTTTTT	TRBD2	few	16	TRBV19	TRBJ2-2
CASSPNLGLDTGELFF	TGTGCCAGCAGCCCCAACCTGGGACTGGACACCGGGGAGCTGTTTTTT	.	.	16	TRBV5-5	TRBJ2-2
CASSLVGGNGNTEAFF	TGTGCCAGCAGTTTGGTCGGTGGAAATGGTAACACTGAAGCTTTCTTT	.	.	16	TRBV12-3/TRBV12-4	TRBJ1-1
CASSFVGRSTDTQYF	TGTGCCAGCAGCTTTGTCGGACGCAGCACAGATACGCAGTATTTT	.	.	15	TRBV5-6	TRBJ2-3
CASSLTGLGYGYTF	TGTGCCAGCAGCCTTACAGGGTTAGGCTATGGCTACACCTTC	.	few	14	TRBV7-8	TRBJ1-2
CAISGGQGRLETQYF	TGTGCCATCAGTGGCGGACAGGGGCGCTTGGAGACCCAGTACTTC	TRBD1	many	15	TRBV10-3	TRBJ2-5
CASSGDRDYYNEQFF	TGTGCCAGCAGCGGGGACCGGGACTACTACAATGAGCAGTTCTTC	TRBD2	.	15	TRBV11-2	TRBJ2-1
CSVGSGGETQYF	TGCAGCGTTGGGAGCGGGGGAGAGACCCAGTACTTC	TRBD2	.	12	TRBV29-1	TRBJ2-5
CASSQGNDKTVYGYTF	TGTGCCAGCAGCCAAGGGAATGATAAAACAGTCTATGGCTACACCTTC	.	.	16	TRBV4-2	TRBJ1-2
CASSQAALGEKLFF	TGCGCCAGCAGCCAAGCAGCTTTGGGCGAAAAACTGTTTTTT	.	.	14	TRBV4-3	TRBJ1-4
CTSSGRGSDEQYF	TGTACCAGCAGTGGCAGGGGGTCCGACGAGCAGTACTTC	TRBD1	once	13	TRBV12-3/TRBV12-4	TRBJ2-7
CASAARSGTANTGELFF	TGCGCCTCAGCAGCGCGATCCGGGACAGCGAACACCGGGGAGCTGTTTTTT	TRBD1	few	17	TRBV5-1	TRBJ2-2
CASSDPGQGANEKLFF	TGTGCCAGCAGTGATCCGGGACAGGGGGCTAATGAAAAACTGTTTTTT	TRBD1	many	16	TRBV25-1	TRBJ1-4
CASSVGQGNYEKLFF	TGCGCCAGCAGCGTGGGACAGGGAAATTATGAAAAACTGTTTTTT	TRBD1	few	15	TRBV4-1	TRBJ1-4
CASSQDLPPYF	TGCGCCAGCAGCCAAGATCTCCCCCCGTACTTC	.	few	11	TRBV4-3	TRBJ2-7
CASSYSTRSLQGYF	TGTGCCAGCAGTTACTCGACCAGAAGCCTGCAAGGATACTTC	.	.	14	TRBV6-2/TRBV6-3	TRBJ2-5
CSVHRDTNWGTEAFF	TGCAGCGTGCACCGGGACACCAACTGGGGCACTGAAGCTTTCTTT	.	few	15	TRBV29-1	TRBJ1-1
CASSFSARGIGKLFF	TGTGCCAGCAGTTTTTCGGCCAGAGGCATCGGAAAACTGTTTTTT	.	few	15	TRBV12-3/TRBV12-4	TRBJ1-4
CASSLASGRGRGPEAFF	TGTGCCAGCAGCTTAGCCTCGGGCAGGGGGCGCGGACCTGAAGCTTTCTTT	TRBD1	few	17	TRBV7-9	TRBJ1-1
CASSQVRAVPTYEQYF	TGCGCCAGCAGCCAAGTAAGAGCGGTACCCACCTACGAGCAGTACTTC	.	.	16	TRBV4-1	TRBJ2-7
CAISDANQPQHF	TGTGCCATCAGTGACGCCAATCAGCCCCAGCATTTT	.	few	12	TRBV10-3	TRBJ1-5
CASSLVSGAGANVLTF	TGTGCCAGCAGCTTGGTGTCAGGGGCCGGGGCCAACGTCCTGACTTTC	.	.	16	TRBV5-5	TRBJ2-6
CASSLASGYNEQFF	TGTGCCAGCAGTTTAGCTAGCGGGTACAATGAGCAGTTCTTC	TRBD2	.	14	TRBV12-3/TRBV12-4	TRBJ2-1
CASSIHTGQGETQYF	TGTGCCAGCAGCATCCATACGGGACAGGGAGAGACCCAGTACTTC	TRBD1	many	15	TRBV11-2	TRBJ2-5
CASSLAGSSGGWETQYF	TGTGCCAGCAGCTTAGCAGGGTCTAGCGGGGGCTGGGAGACCCAGTACTTC	TRBD2	.	17	TRBV7-6	TRBJ2-5
CASRPTSGGGSYNEQFF	TGTGCCAGCAGACCGACTAGCGGGGGAGGGTCCTACAATGAGCAGTTCTTC	TRBD2	.	17	TRBV12-3/TRBV12-4	TRBJ2-1
CASSFEGCALDNQPQHF	TGTGCCAGCAGCTTTGAAGGGTGTGCACTAGACAATCAGCCCCAGCATTTT	.	.	17	TRBV12-1	TRBJ1-5
CASSPPSVGTDTQYF	TGTGCCAGCTCCCCTCCCTCCGTGGGAACGGATACGCAGTATTTT	.	.	15	TRBV18	TRBJ2-3
CASSQDPQFFYGYTF	TGCGCCAGCAGCCAAGACCCGCAATTCTTCTACGGCTACACCTTC	.	many	15	TRBV4-3	TRBJ1-2
CASSTGARHDYEQYF	TGTGCCAGCAGTACTGGGGCCAGACACGACTACGAGCAGTACTTC	.	few	15	TRBV6-2/TRBV6-3	TRBJ2-7
CSGRGVSYEQYF	TGCAGTGGTCGGGGGGTGTCCTACGAGCAGTACTTC	TRBD2	.	12	TRBV20-1	TRBJ2-7
CASSVYEGLFF	TGTGCCAGCAGTGTTTACGAAGGGCTGTTTTTT	.	few	11	TRBV2	TRBJ2-2
CASSLAEGRTDTQYF	TGTGCCAGCAGCTTGGCCGAGGGTAGGACAGATACGCAGTATTTT	.	once	15	TRBV5-4	TRBJ2-3
CASSHLQGFNTEAFF	TGTGCCAGCAGCCACCTACAGGGCTTTAACACTGAAGCTTTCTTT	.	.	15	TRBV11-2	TRBJ1-1
CASSLILRAGQETQYF	TGCGCCAGCAGCTTGATTTTAAGGGCAGGCCAAGAGACCCAGTACTTC	.	.	16	TRBV5-1	TRBJ2-5
CASSLLPSTDTQYF	TGTGCCAGCAGCTTACTACCTAGCACAGATACGCAGTATTTT	.	many	14	TRBV7-8	TRBJ2-3
CATHWEISSSGANVLTF	TGTGCTACGCATTGGGAGATAAGCAGCTCTGGGGCCAACGTCCTGACTTTC	.	few	17	TRBV12-3/TRBV12-4	TRBJ2-6
CASSPTQGNNYGYTF	TGCGCCAGCAGCCCGACCCAGGGGAATAACTATGGCTACACCTTC	.	.	15	TRBV4-1	TRBJ1-2
CASSPAQQGAGTEAFF	TGTGCCAGCTCACCAGCTCAGCAGGGGGCGGGCACTGAAGCTTTCTTT	TRBD1	once	16	TRBV18	TRBJ1-1
CASSYGQGAGNTIYF	TGCGCCAGCAGTTACGGGCAGGGTGCTGGAAACACCATATATTTT	.	.	15	TRBV4-3	TRBJ1-3
CASSLNHNYGYTF	TGTGCCAGCAGCTTGAACCATAACTATGGCTACACCTTC	.	.	13	TRBV5-5	TRBJ1-2
CASSLGSGTATYNEQFF	TGCGCCAGCAGCTTGGGTTCCGGGACAGCGACATACAATGAGCAGTTCTTC	TRBD1	few	17	TRBV5-1	TRBJ2-1
CSVEGSGPSYEQYF	TGCAGCGTTGAAGGGTCTGGACCTTCCTACGAGCAGTACTTC	.	few	14	TRBV29-1	TRBJ2-7